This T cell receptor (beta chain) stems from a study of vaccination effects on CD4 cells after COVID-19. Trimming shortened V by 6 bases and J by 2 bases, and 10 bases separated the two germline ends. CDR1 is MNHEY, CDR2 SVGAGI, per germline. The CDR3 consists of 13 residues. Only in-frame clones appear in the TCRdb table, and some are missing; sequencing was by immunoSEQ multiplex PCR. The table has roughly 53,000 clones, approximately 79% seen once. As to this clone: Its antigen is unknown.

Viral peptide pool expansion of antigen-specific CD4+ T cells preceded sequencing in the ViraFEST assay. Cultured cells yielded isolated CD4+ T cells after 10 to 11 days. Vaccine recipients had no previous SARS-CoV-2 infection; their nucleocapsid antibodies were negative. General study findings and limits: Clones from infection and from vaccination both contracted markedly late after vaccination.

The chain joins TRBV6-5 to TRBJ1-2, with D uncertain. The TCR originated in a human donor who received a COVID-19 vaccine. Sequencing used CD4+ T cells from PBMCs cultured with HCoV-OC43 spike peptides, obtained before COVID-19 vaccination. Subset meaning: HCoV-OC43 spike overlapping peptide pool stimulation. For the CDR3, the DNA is TGTGCCAGCAGGAACGACGAGAACTATGGCTACACCTTC. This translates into CASRNDENYGYTF.